The clone carrying this T cell receptor beta chain was counted a few times. Its cognate antigen is unknown. There are 17 residues in the CDR3. In germline, CDR1 is SEHNR, CDR2 FQNEAQ (reference sequence). The V and J ends lost 1 base and 4 bases respectively, with 18 bases between them. TCRdb independently ran MiXCR on the reads; one entry per CDR3 protein. The sample yields roughly 120,000 distinct CDR3 sequences, around 32% seen once. These data are taken from a study of T cell repertoires in cytomegalovirus infection. As for the study in general: Public TCR beta signature analysis indicated the presence of both CMV infection and matching HLA type.

Study findings and constraints: Cumulative frequency of public TCR beta families picked out carriers of CMV plus the relevant HLA. Clonotype analysis showed dominance of the ex vivo response by HLA-C-restricted CMV-specific TCR beta clonotypes.

Specimen: CD8+ T cells from cultured PBMCs, collected from culture after CMV antigen stimulation. The genes are TRBV7-9 and TRBJ2-3, with D possibly matching TRBD1 (6 bases). The sequence came from a human donor in good health (CMV status not recorded). Some clones in this sample may be carry-over from other donors' samples. In DNA, the CDR3 is TGTGCCAGCAGCTTAGAGTCAGGGGAATTCAGCGCAGATACGCAGTATTTT. It codes for CASSLESGEFSADTQYF.